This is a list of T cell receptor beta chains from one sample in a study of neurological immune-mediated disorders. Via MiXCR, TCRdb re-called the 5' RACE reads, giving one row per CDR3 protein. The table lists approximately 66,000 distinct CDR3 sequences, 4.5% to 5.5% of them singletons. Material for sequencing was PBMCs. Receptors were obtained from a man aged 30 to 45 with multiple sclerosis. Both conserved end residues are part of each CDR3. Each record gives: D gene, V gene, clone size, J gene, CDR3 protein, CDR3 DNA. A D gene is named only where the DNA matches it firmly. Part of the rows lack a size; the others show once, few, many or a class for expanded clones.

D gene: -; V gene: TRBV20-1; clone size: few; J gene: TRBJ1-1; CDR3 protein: CSARDLQGDTEAFF; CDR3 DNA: TGCAGTGCTAGAGATCTGCAGGGAGACACTGAAGCTTTCTTT
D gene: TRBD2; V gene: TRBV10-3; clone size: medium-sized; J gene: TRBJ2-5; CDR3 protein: CATAGDQTETQYF; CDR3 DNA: TGTGCCACCGCGGGGGACCAGACAGAGACCCAGTACTTC
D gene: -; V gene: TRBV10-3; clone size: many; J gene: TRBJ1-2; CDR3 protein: CAISDGGGYTF; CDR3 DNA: TGTGCCATCAGTGACGGGGGGGGCTACACCTTC
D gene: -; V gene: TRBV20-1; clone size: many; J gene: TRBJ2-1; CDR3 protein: CSARDGGGPNEQFF; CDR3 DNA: TGCAGTGCTAGAGACGGTGGGGGACCCAATGAGCAGTTCTTC
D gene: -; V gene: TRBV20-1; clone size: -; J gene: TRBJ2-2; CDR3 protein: CSGMDTATGELFF; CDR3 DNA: TGCAGTGGCATGGATACAGCCACCGGGGAGCTGTTTTTT
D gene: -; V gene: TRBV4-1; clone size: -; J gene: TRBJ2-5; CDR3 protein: CASSQGIQETQYF; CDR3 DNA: TGCGCCAGCAGCCAAGGGATACAAGAGACCCAGTACTTC
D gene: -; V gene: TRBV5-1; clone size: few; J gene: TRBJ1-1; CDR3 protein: CATPLEAFF; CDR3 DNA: TGCGCCACCCCGCTTGAAGCTTTCTTT
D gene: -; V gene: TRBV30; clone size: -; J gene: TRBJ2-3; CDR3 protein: CAWSVLWSDTQYF; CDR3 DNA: TGTGCCTGGAGTGTACTTTGGTCAGATACGCAGTATTTT
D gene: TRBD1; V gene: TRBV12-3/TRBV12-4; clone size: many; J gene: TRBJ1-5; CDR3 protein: CASSSGQGGHQPQHF; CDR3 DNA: TGTGCCAGCAGTTCGGGACAGGGTGGGCATCAGCCCCAGCATTTT
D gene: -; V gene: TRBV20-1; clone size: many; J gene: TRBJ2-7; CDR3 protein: CSARPRTGSRSYEQYF; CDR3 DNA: TGCAGTGCTAGACCCCGCACAGGATCCCGGTCCTACGAGCAGTACTTC
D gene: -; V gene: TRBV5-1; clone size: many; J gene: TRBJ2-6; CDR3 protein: CASSLGTPAGANVLTF; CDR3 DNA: TGCGCCAGCAGCTTGGGGACCCCGGCCGGGGCCAACGTCCTGACTTTC
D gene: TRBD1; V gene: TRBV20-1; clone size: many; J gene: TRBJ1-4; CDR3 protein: CSATDRVGEKLFF; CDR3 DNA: TGCAGTGCAACCGACAGGGTTGGTGAAAAACTGTTTTTT
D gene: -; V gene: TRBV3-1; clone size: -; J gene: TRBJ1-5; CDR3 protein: CASSQTENQPQNF; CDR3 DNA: TGTGCCAGCAGCCAGACAGAGAATCAGCCCCAGAATTTT
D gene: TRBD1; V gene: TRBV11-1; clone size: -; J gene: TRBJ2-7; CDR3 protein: CASRTGRADYEQYF; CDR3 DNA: TGTGCCAGCAGGACAGGGCGAGCAGACTACGAGCAGTACTTC
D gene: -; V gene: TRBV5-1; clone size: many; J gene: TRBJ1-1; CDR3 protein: CASSLALRVNTEAFF; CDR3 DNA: TGCGCCAGCAGCTTGGCCTTAAGAGTGAACACTGAAGCTTTCTTT
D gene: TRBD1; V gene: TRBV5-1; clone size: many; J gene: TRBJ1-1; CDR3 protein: CASSTQGGEGRAFF; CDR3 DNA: TGCGCCAGCAGCACACAGGGGGGCGAGGGGCGAGCTTTCTTT
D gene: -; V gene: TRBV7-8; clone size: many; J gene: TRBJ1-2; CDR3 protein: CASSLAETADYGYTF; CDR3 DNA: TGTGCCAGCAGCTTAGCGGAGACAGCGGACTATGGCTACACCTTC
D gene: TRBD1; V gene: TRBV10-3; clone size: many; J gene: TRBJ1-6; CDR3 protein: CAISQTGVGNNSPLHF; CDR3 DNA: TGTGCCATCAGCCAGACAGGGGTGGGAAATAATTCACCCCTCCACTTT
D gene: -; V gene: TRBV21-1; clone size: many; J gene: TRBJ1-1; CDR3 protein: CASSIKTNRPWLSTEAFF; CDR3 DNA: TGTGCCAGCAGCATTAAAACAAACAGGCCCTGGTTAAGCACTGAAGCTTTCTTT
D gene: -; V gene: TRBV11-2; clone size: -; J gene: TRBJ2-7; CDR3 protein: CASSLRFGQGRNEQYF; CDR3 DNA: TGTGCCAGCAGCTTACGGTTTGGGCAGGGGAGGAACGAGCAGTACTTC
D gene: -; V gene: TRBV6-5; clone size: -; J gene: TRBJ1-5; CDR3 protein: CASSYTKGSQPQHF; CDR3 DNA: TGTGCCAGCAGTTACACCAAGGGCAGTCAGCCCCAGCATTTT
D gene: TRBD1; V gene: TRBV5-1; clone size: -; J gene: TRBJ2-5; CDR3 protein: CASSLGNRGPQETQYF; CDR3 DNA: TGCGCCAGCAGCTTGGGAAACAGGGGGCCGCAAGAGACCCAGTACTTC
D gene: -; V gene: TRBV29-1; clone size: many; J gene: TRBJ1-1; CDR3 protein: CSVEGQMNTEAFF; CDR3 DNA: TGCAGCGTTGAGGGTCAGATGAACACTGAAGCTTTCTTT
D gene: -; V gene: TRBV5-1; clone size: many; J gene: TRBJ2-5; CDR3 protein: CASSWGGRGRLETQYF; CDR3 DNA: TGCGCCAGCAGCTGGGGGGGCCGAGGAAGGTTAGAGACCCAGTACTTC
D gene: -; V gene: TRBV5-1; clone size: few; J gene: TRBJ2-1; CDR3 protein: CASSFHGSYNEQFF; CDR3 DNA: TGCGCCAGCAGCTTCCATGGCTCCTACAATGAGCAGTTCTTC
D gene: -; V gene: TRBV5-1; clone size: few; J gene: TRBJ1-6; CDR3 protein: CASSLSRQGNNSPLHF; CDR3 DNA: TGCGCCAGCAGCTTGTCCCGCCAGGGAAATAATTCACCCCTCCACTTT
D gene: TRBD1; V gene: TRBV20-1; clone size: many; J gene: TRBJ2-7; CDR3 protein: CSARAPGTGFYEQYF; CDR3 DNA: TGCAGTGCCAGAGCCCCGGGGACAGGATTCTACGAGCAGTACTTC
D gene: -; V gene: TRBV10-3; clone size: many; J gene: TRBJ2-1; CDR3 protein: CAMAPSDDEQFF; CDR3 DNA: TGTGCCATGGCCCCTAGTGACGATGAGCAGTTCTTC
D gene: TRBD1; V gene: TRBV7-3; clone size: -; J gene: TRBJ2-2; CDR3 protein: CASSARGQGNTGELFF; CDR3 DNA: TGTGCCAGCAGCGCCAGGGGGCAAGGAAACACCGGGGAGCTGTTTTTT